Shown below are 32 T cell receptor beta chains from a single sample sequenced in a study of T cells after yellow fever vaccination. TCRdb reprocessed the 5' RACE reads via MiXCR and lists one record per CDR3 protein. Seen here are 250,000 to 350,000 distinct CDR3 sequences, roughly 8.7% observed once, and the top ten hold about 3%. The specimen comprised CD4+ T cells sorted from PBMCs, sampled 5 days after the yellow fever booster vaccination. Every receptor here comes from a man aged 18 to 30 who received the YFV17D yellow fever vaccine.

This clonotype was detected a few times. CDR3 sequence: CATSRDQGLGYTF. The CDR3 DNA follows: TGTGCCACCAGCAGAGATCAGGGGCTCGGCTACACCTTC. The chain is built from TRBV15 and TRBJ1-2, with a weak D call TRBD1 (6 bases). Deletions cut 0 bases from V and 8 bases from J, with 10 bases between. The germline V gene encodes CDR1 LNHNV and CDR2 YYDKDF (reference sequence). This CDR3 contains 13 residues.

A few counts support this clonotype. CDR3 in amino acids: CASQTDFNTEAFF. As DNA, the CDR3 is TGTGCCAGCCAGACAGACTTTAACACTGAAGCTTTCTTT. The chain links TRBV2 to TRBJ1-1; TRBD1 is a possible D gene (5 bases). Germline V lookup: CDR1 SNHLY, CDR2 FYNNEI. CDR3 length equals 13 residues. Trimming cost V 8 bases and J 2 bases, with 12 bases left between them. The full variable domain, rest sourced from reference TRBV2 and TRBJ1-1, is EPEVTQTPSHQVTQMGQEVILRCVPISNHLYFYWYRQILGQKVEFLVSFYNNEISEKSEIFDDQFSVERPDGSNFTLKIRSTKLEDSAMYFCASQTDFNTEAFFGQGTRLTVV.

This chain links TRBV20-1 with TRBJ2-3; D remains unclear. The CDR3 spans 15 residues. Germline loops: CDR1 DFQATT, CDR2 SNEGSKA (reference sequence). The V end was cut by 3 bases, the J end by 0 bases, with 13 bases between. CDR3 amino acids: CSARGWTSSTDTQYF. Written as DNA, the CDR3 is TGCAGTGCTAGGGGATGGACCTCTAGCACAGATACGCAGTATTTT.

This clonotype turned up a few times. The V and J genes are TRBV15 and TRBJ2-5; D unclear. The germline CDR1 and CDR2 sequences are LNHNV and YYDKDF (reference sequence). Between the trimmed V and J ends, which lost 0 bases and 5 bases, there was a span of 7 bases. This CDR3 has 13 residues. Here the CDR3 DNA reads TGTGCCACCAGCAGAGATCGAAGGGAGACCCAGTACTTC. Its protein is CATSRDRRETQYF.

This clonotype was picked up many times. The chain links TRBV12-3 or TRBV12-4 to TRBJ2-5; TRBD2 agrees at 7 bases. V dropped 1 base and J dropped 3; count of bases not matched to a gene: 8. This CDR3 spans 16 amino acids. The CDR3, as DNA: TGTGCCAGCAGTTTAGAAGGGCTAGCGGTTGAAGAGACCCAGTACTTC. This codes for CASSLEGLAVEETQYF.

The rearrangement links TRBV6-1 to TRBJ1-2; no clear D. V was clipped by 1 base and J by 4 bases, with 13 bases between them. Per germline, CDR1 MNHNS and CDR2 SASEGT. This CDR3 comprises 15 residues. CDR3 sequence (DNA): TGTGCCAGCAGTGAAGTACCTAATTTCAGCTATGGCTACACCTTC. This encodes CASSEVPNFSYGYTF.

This rearrangement joins TRBV11-2 to TRBJ2-7; D is ambiguous. The V and J ends lost 1 base and 0 bases respectively, with 7 bases between them. There are 14 residues in the CDR3. Germline V gene lookup returns CDR1 SGHAT and CDR2 FQNNGV. CDR3 sequence (DNA): TGTGCCAGCAGCTTAGCCCGGTCCTCCTACGAGCAGTACGTC. Translation gives CASSLARSSYEQYV.

The chain has TRBV7-9 and TRBJ1-4; perhaps TRBD1 as D (5 bases). This CDR3 is 15 amino acids long. The V end was cut by 1 base, the J end by 6 bases, with 12 bases between. Per germline, CDR1 SEHNR and CDR2 FQNEAQ (reference sequence). This CDR3 is CASSLGWGGDEKLFF. In DNA form, the CDR3 reads TGTGCCAGCAGCTTAGGCTGGGGAGGGGATGAAAAACTGTTTTTT.

The chain recombines TRBV5-4 with TRBJ2-3, with TRBD1 identical over 9 bases. J lost 4 bases, V lost 3 bases, and 9 bases had no gene match. This CDR3 is built from 16 residues. CDR1 and CDR2 (germline): SGHNT, YYREEE (reference sequence). The CDR3 DNA sequence: TGTGCCAGCAGCTCACGACAGGGGGGAATGGCAGATACGCAGTATTTT. Protein product: CASSSRQGGMADTQYF. The variable domain in full, completed from reference TRBV5-4 and TRBJ2-3, reads ETGVTQSPTHLIKTRGQQVTLRCSSQSGHNTVSWYQQALGQGPQFIFQYYREEENGRGNFPPRFSGLQFPNYSSELNVNALELDDSALYLCASSSRQGGMADTQYFGPGTRLTVL.

This clonotype was seen a handful of times. The gene calls are TRBV11-2 and TRBJ2-3; no clear D. Looked up from germline, CDR1 is SGHAT and CDR2 is FQNNGV. Trimming took off 4 bases at V and 5 bases at J, with 13 bases between the two ends. The CDR3 contains 14 residues. The CDR3 DNA is TGTGCCAGCAGCTCCGGATCAGCAGGAGATACGCAGTATTTT. Its protein product is CASSSGSAGDTQYF.

This clonotype was detected ten times or more. The V gene is TRBV12-3 or TRBV12-4, the J gene TRBJ2-5, with D perhaps TRBD1 or TRBD2 (5 bases each). The V and J ends lost 0 bases and 6 bases respectively, with 14 bases between them. The CDR3 runs to 15 residues. DNA of the CDR3: TGTGCCAGCAGTTTAGCCTTCCGGGACGGAAAGACCCAGTACTTC. It is translated as CASSLAFRDGKTQYF.

This clonotype was counted ten times or more. The junction does not match germline at one end; this may be a read error. This chain uses TRBV29-1 with TRBJ2-3; D not resolved. The CDR3 is 13 residues long. Germline V gene data show CDR1 as SQVTM and CDR2 as ANQGSEA. In DNA, the CDR3 is TGCAGCTTTGAATTTGGGTCTACAGATACGCAGTATTTT. This gives the protein CSFEFGSTDTQYF.

This chain uses TRBV11-1 with TRBJ2-2; tentative D call: TRBD1 (6 bases). With 2 bases removed from V and 4 bases from J, the gap between germline ends came to 14 bases. The CDR3 extends over 16 amino acids. Germline CDR1 is SGHAT and CDR2 is FQDESV (reference sequence). CDR3 in amino acids: CASSLTAGDLTGELFF. The CDR3 DNA reads as TGTGCCAGCAGCTTAACGGCAGGGGACCTCACCGGGGAGCTGTTTTTT.

This clonotype was detected only a few times. The genes are TRBV19 and TRBJ2-5, with 10 bases aligning to TRBD1. Germline CDR1 reads LNHDA; CDR2 reads SQIVND (reference sequence). The V gene end was trimmed by 5 bases and the J gene end by 5 bases; junction bases not matched to a gene: 5. The CDR3 is 14 amino acids. Here the CDR3 DNA reads TGTGCCAGTAGTCTGACAGGGGGCTTGGAGACCCAGTACTTC. Translated: CASSLTGGLETQYF.

V and J are TRBV2 and TRBJ2-5; 7 bases agree with TRBD1. V was clipped by 5 bases and J by 4 bases; unmatched bases: 7. CDR3 length equals 14 residues. Looked up from germline, CDR1 is SNHLY and CDR2 is FYNNEI. The CDR3: CASSKTGVGETQYF. CDR3 sequence (DNA): TGTGCCAGCAGTAAAACAGGGGTCGGAGAGACCCAGTACTTC. The entire variable domain, with the rest obtained from reference TRBV2 and TRBJ2-5, is as follows: EPEVTQTPSHQVTQMGQEVILRCVPISNHLYFYWYRQILGQKVEFLVSFYNNEISEKSEIFDDQFSVERPDGSNFTLKIRSTKLEDSAMYFCASSKTGVGETQYFGPGTRLLVL.

The chain joins TRBV18 to TRBJ1-4; D ambiguous. From germline, CDR1 is KGHSH and CDR2 LQKENI. With 0 bases removed from V and 3 bases from J, the gap between germline ends came to 11 bases. There are 16 residues in the CDR3. The DNA for the CDR3 is TGTGCCAGCTCACCACCGCATCGACGGCCTAATGAAAAACTGTTTTTT. Amino acids: CASSPPHRRPNEKLFF.

This clonotype was seen a few times. This rearrangement joins TRBV30 to TRBJ2-7; no definite D call. V was trimmed by 0 bases and J by 3 bases, leaving 6 bases between them. The CDR3 spans 12 residues. The germline CDR1 and CDR2 sequences are GTSNPN and SVGIG (reference sequence). The CDR3: CAWSVGRYEQYF. The DNA of the CDR3 is TGTGCCTGGAGTGTCGGTCGCTACGAGCAGTACTTC.

The chain couples TRBV5-1 to TRBJ2-7, with TRBD1 matching over 7 bases. CDR1 and CDR2 from the germline V gene are SGHRS and YFSETQ. The CDR3 consists of 15 residues. Trimming cost V 2 bases and J 2 bases; bases outside gene matches: 7. For the CDR3, the DNA is TGCGCCAGCAGCTTTTTGCCCGACAGGGCCTACGAGCAGTACTTC. It yields the protein CASSFLPDRAYEQYF.

This chain connects TRBV7-2 to TRBJ2-2; no clear D gene. This CDR3 spans 16 amino acids. Germline CDR1 and CDR2: SGHTA and FQGNSA. V lost 1 base and J 0 bases, leaving 9 bases between the germline ends. The CDR3 sequence is CASSLVGSSNTGELFF. CDR3 sequence (DNA): TGTGCCAGCAGCTTAGTTGGCAGTTCGAACACCGGGGAGCTGTTTTTT.

This clonotype showed up just a few times. The chain uses TRBV4-2 and TRBJ2-7; D is ambiguous. The CDR3 sequence is 15 residues long. Germline V gene lookup returns CDR1 LGHNA and CDR2 YNFKEQ. The V and J ends lost 0 bases and 6 bases respectively, with 15 bases between them. The CDR3 is CASSQDPEGNGEQYF. CDR3 bases: TGTGCCAGCAGCCAAGATCCGGAAGGTAACGGCGAGCAGTACTTC.

The chain couples TRBV5-1 to TRBJ1-2, with 9 bases lining up with TRBD1. Trimming removed 0 bases from V and 5 bases from J; junction bases left unmatched: 8. CDR1 and CDR2 (germline): SGHRS, YFSETQ. The CDR3 contains 16 residues. The CDR3 coding sequence is TGCGCCAGCAGCTTGGTGGGACAGGGAATTAATTATGGCTACACCTTC. Protein: CASSLVGQGINYGYTF.

The table lists this clonotype with many counts. This chain uses TRBV2 with TRBJ2-1; no clear D gene. The V and J ends lost 6 bases and 4 bases respectively, with 10 bases between them. This CDR3 is built from 13 residues. The germline CDR1 and CDR2 sequences are SNHLY and FYNNEI. The CDR3 bases are TGTGCCAGCAGAAGTGACAATTACAATGAGCAGTTCTTC. Translated, it gives CASRSDNYNEQFF.

This clonotype came up a few times. The chain joins TRBV12-3 or TRBV12-4 to TRBJ1-1; no clear D. The length of the CDR3 is 15 residues. Trimming left V 5 bases short and J 0 bases short, with 13 bases between. The CDR3 here is CASSGATLMNTEAFF. In DNA form, the CDR3 reads TGTGCCAGCAGTGGAGCGACCTTGATGAACACTGAAGCTTTCTTT.

This clonotype turned up a few times. This chain joins TRBV15 and TRBJ1-3; D uncertain. CDR3 length: 15 residues. Germline-derived CDR1 and CDR2 are LNHNV and YYDKDF (reference sequence). V lost 1 base to trimming and J lost 2 bases, with 9 bases between them. For the CDR3, the DNA is TGTGCCACCAGCAGAGCCGCGGCAGCTGGAAACACCATATATTTT. Its translation: CATSRAAAAGNTIYF.

The chain combines TRBV19 with TRBJ2-3; D tentatively reads TRBD1 or TRBD2 (5 bases each). CDR1 and CDR2 (germline): LNHDA, SQIVND (reference sequence). The length of the CDR3 is 14 residues. V lost 11 bases and J 3 bases, leaving 18 bases between the germline ends. The CDR3 sequence: CASAPAGATDTQYF. CDR3 in DNA: TGTGCCTCCGCCCCGGCCGGGGCGACAGATACGCAGTATTTT.

This clonotype was observed at least ten times. This sequence joins TRBV29-1 and TRBJ2-5, with TRBD2 identical over 8 bases. The J segment lost 0 bases and the V segment lost 1 base, leaving 16 bases of the junction unmatched. The CDR3 runs to 19 residues. The V gene's germline CDR1 is SQVTM and CDR2 ANQGSEA. CDR3 loop: CSVEGRGKAGAPYQETQYF. CDR3 nucleotide sequence: TGCAGCGTTGAAGGGCGGGGGAAAGCGGGGGCCCCGTACCAAGAGACCCAGTACTTC.

This clonotype was detected only a few times. The chain uses TRBV7-9 and TRBJ1-1; D is uncertain. This CDR3 has 14 amino acids. V was clipped by 4 bases and J by 1 base, with 10 bases between them. Germline V CDR1 and CDR2: SEHNR, FQNEAQ (reference sequence). CDR3 sequence: CASSYPWTNTEAFF. CDR3 in DNA: TGTGCCAGCAGCTACCCTTGGACGAACACTGAAGCTTTCTTT.

This clonotype came up a few times. This sequence joins TRBV7-3 and TRBJ2-3; TRBD2 is a possible D gene (6 bases). Deletions cut 3 bases from V and 5 bases from J, with 12 bases between. Germline lookup yields CDR1 SGHTA and CDR2 FQGTGA. This CDR3 contains 14 residues. The CDR3 region is CASSFSGGRDTQYF. Here the CDR3 DNA reads TGTGCCAGCAGCTTCAGTGGGGGGAGAGATACGCAGTATTTT. Complete variable domain (other parts from reference TRBV7-3 and TRBJ2-3): GAGVSQTPSNKVTEKGKYVELRCDPISGHTALYWYRQSLGQGPEFLIYFQGTGAADDSGLPNDRFFAVRPEGSVSTLKIQRTERGDSAVYLCASSFSGGRDTQYFGPGTRLTVL.

The chain is built from TRBV7-8 and TRBJ2-1; D may be TRBD2 (5 bases). The CDR3 totals 16 residues. The germline gives CDR1 SGHVS, CDR2 FQNEAQ. Trimming left V 5 bases short and J 4 bases short, with 18 bases between. The CDR3 here is CASSPPQRSLYNEQFF. The CDR3 nucleotides read TGTGCCAGCAGCCCACCCCAGCGGTCCCTTTACAATGAGCAGTTCTTC.

The V and J genes are TRBV7-2 and TRBJ2-7, with 7 bases lining up with TRBD1. Unmatched junction bases numbered 12, after V lost 5 bases and J lost 2 bases. Germline CDR1 is SGHTA and CDR2 is FQGNSA. The length of the CDR3 is 16 residues. CDR3 nucleotides: TGTGCCAGCAGCCCCTCCGGTACAGGGGCCGCCTACGAGCAGTACTTC. Amino acid sequence: CASSPSGTGAAYEQYF.

The CDR3 region is CASRDKGPIGDQYF. The CDR3 region has the DNA TGTGCCAGCAGGGACAAGGGCCCCATCGGTGACCAGTACTTC. The chain couples TRBV12-3 or TRBV12-4 to TRBJ2-5; D may be TRBD1 (5 bases). V shed 6 bases and J shed 10 bases, with 21 bases lying between them. CDR3 length: 14 amino acids.

This clonotype was observed many times. V is TRBV27 and J is TRBJ1-1, with 7 bases fitting TRBD1. Trimming took 10 bases from V and 0 from J; bases not matched to a gene: 14. Germline CDR1 MNHEY, CDR2 SMNVEV (reference sequence). The CDR3 is 16 amino acids. The CDR3 nucleotides are TGTGCCACCTCTGCCCGGAAGGGGGCCATGAACACTGAAGCTTTCTTT. Its translation: CATSARKGAMNTEAFF.